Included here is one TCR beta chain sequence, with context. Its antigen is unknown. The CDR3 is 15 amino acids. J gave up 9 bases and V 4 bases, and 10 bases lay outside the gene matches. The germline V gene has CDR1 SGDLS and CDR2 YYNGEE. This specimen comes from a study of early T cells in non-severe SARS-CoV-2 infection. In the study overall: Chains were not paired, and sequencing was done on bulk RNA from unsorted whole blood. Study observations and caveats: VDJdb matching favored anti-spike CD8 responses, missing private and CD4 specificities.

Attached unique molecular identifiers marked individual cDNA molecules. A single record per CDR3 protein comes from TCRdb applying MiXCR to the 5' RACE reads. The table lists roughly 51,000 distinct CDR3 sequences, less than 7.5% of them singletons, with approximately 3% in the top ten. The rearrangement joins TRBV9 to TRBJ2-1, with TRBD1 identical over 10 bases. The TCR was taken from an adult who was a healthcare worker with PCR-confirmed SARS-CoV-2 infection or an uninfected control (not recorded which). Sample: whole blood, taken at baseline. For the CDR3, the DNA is TGTGCCAGCAGCCAGACAGGGGGCGGACTACTTGAGCAGTTCTTC. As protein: CASSQTGGGLLEQFF. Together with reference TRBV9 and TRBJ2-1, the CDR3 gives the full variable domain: DSGVTQTPKHLITATGQRVTLRCSPRSGDLSVYWYQQSLDQGLQFLIQYYNGEERAKGNILERFSAQQFPDLHSELNLSSLELGDSALYFCASSQTGGGLLEQFFGPGTRLTVL.